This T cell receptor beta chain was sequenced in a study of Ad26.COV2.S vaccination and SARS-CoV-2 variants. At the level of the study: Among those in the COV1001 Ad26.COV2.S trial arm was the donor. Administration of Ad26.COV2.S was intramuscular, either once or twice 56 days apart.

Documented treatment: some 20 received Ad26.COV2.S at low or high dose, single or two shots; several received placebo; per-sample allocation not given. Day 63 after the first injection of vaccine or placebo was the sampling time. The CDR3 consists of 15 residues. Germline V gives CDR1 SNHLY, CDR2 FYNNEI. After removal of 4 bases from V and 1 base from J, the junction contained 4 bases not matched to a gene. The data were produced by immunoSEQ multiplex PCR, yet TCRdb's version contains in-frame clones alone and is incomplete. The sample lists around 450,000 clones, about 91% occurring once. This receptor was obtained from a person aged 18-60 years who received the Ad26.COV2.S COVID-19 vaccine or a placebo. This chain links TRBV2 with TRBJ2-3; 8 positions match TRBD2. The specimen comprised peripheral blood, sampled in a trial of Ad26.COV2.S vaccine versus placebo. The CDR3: CASSVEAGGTDTQYF. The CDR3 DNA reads TGTGCCAGCAGTGTGGAAGCGGGGGGCACAGATACGCAGTATTTT.